This T cell receptor beta chain was profiled in a study of blood T cells in healthy people across ages. Study-level points and caveats: Strong correlation was found linking TCR beta diversity to naive T cell percentage.

Using a J-beta primer mix together with a sample-barcoded 5' primer, a second PCR was run for roughly 7 to 12 cycles. MiXCR, applied by TCRdb to the 5' RACE reads, yields one record per CDR3 protein. The sample includes about 1,500,000 distinct CDR3 sequences, roughly 28% of them seen just once. The germline V gene encodes CDR1 MGHDK and CDR2 SYGVNS. With V trimmed by 1 base and J by 5 bases, 7 bases remained unmatched. CDR3 size: 15 residues. This clonotype was seen only a few times. Its antigen remains unknown. This receptor was obtained from a woman aged 30 to 39 in good health. This chain joins TRBV25-1 and TRBJ2-7, with 8 bases matching TRBD2. Material for sequencing was blood. The CDR3 reads CASSEFSGTRDEQYF. Here the CDR3 DNA reads TGTGCCAGCAGTGAATTTAGCGGGACAAGGGACGAGCAGTACTTC.